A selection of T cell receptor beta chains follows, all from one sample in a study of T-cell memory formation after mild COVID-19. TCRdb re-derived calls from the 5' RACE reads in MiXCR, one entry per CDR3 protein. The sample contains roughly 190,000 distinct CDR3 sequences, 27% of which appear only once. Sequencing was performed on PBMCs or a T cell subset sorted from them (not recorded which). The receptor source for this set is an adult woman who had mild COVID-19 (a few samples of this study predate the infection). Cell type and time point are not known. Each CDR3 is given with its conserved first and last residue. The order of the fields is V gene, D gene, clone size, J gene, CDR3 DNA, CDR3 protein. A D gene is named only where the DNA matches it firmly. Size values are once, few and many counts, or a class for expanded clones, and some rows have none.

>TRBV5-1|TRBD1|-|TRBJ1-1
TGCGCCAGCAGCCCGGGGCAGGGGGCCACTGAAGCTTTCTTT
CASSPGQGATEAFF
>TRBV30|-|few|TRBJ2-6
TGTGCCTGGACCCAGGGGATCGGGGCCAACGTCCTGACTTTC
CAWTQGIGANVLTF
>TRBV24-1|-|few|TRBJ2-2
TGTGCCACCAGTGATTTGAGAGGGGCCGGCGGGGAGCTGTTTTTT
CATSDLRGAGGELFF
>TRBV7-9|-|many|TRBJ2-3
TGTGCCAGCAGCTTATTCCAGGGCGGGACAGATACGCAGTATTTT
CASSLFQGGTDTQYF
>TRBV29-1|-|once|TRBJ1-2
TGCAGCGCCTTGGAAGGGGACTATGGCTACACCTTC
CSALEGDYGYTF
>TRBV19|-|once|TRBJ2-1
TGTGCCAGTAGTATTGTCCTCAATGAGCAGTTCTTC
CASSIVLNEQFF
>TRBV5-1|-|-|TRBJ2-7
TGCGCCAGCAGGTACTGGGGGGTTGAAACCCACGAGCAGTACTTC
CASRYWGVETHEQYF
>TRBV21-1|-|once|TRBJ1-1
TGTGCCAGCGTCCGAGCAGCCACTGAAGCTTTCTTT
CASVRAATEAFF
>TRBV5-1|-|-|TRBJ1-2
TGCGCCAGCAGAGCCTCCGGGAAAGGAGGCTATGGCTACACCTTC
CASRASGKGGYGYTF
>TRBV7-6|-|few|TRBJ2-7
TGTGCCAGCAGCCCGCGTGGGGGGCACTCCAACGAGCAGTACTTC
CASSPRGGHSNEQYF
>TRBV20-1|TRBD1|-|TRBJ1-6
TGCAGTGCCCATCCGGGACAGGGTATCGATAATTCACCCCTCCACTTT
CSAHPGQGIDNSPLHF
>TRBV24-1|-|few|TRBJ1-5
TGTGCCACCGGAACAGGCCAGGGGAGCAAGCCCCAGCATTTT
CATGTGQGSKPQHF
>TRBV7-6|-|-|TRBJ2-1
TGTGCCAGCAGCTTGGGACCCATAATAGACAATGAGCAGTTCTTC
CASSLGPIIDNEQFF
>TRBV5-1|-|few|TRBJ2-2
TGCGCCAGCAGCAGGGACACCGGGGAGCTGTTTTTT
CASSRDTGELFF
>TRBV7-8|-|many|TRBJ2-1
TGTGCCAGCAGCTTAGTCGGGCGTGAGCAGTTCTTC
CASSLVGREQFF
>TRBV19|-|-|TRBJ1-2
TGTGCCAGCCGACTCGCGGGGAACTATGGCTACACCTTC
CASRLAGNYGYTF
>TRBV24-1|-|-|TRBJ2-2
TGTGCCACCAGTGATTTTTGGGACCCCGACGCGAACACCGGGGAGCTGTTTTTT
CATSDFWDPDANTGELFF
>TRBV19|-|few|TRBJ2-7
TGTGCCAGTAGTCCCGAGGGGAGCTACGAGCAGTACTTC
CASSPEGSYEQYF
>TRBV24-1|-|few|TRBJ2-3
TGTGCCACCAGCGCTCGCTTGGGAGATACGCAGTATTTT
CATSARLGDTQYF
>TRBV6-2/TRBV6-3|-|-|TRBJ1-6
TGTGCCAGCACCTCCGGGACGGCTAATTCACCCCTCCACTTT
CASTSGTANSPLHF
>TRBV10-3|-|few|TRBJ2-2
TGTGCCATCACAAGAGGACCGGGCACCGGGGAGCTGTTTTTT
CAITRGPGTGELFF
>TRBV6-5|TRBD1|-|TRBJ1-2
TGTGCCAGCAGTTACTCGGGACAGGGGGCAAACTATGGCTACACCTTC
CASSYSGQGANYGYTF
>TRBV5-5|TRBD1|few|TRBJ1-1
TGTGCCAGCAGCTTGGACAGGGGAATTGGGAACACTGAAGCTTTCTTT
CASSLDRGIGNTEAFF
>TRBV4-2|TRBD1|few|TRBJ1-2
TGTGCCAGCAGCCAAGATGCAGGGGGCGAATTTTCTTTTGTCTATGGCTACACCTTC
CASSQDAGGEFSFVYGYTF